These 9 T cell receptor beta chains were all obtained from the same sample, sequenced in a study of response to subunit inactivated influenza vaccine. From the RT-PCR reads, TCRdb called clonotypes with MiXCR, one entry per CDR3 protein. The sample consists of over 650,000 distinct CDR3 sequences, about 18% of them appearing once. The material was PBMCs from blood, obtained 5 to 6 days after vaccination. The receptors originated from a man aged 45-65 years who received an inactivated influenza vaccine.

The CDR3 spells CASSLSWPGGNEQFF. The CDR3 DNA reads as TGTGCCAGCAGTTTAAGTTGGCCAGGGGGCAATGAGCAGTTCTTC. V is TRBV28 and J is TRBJ2-1; 7 nucleotides align to TRBD1. The V segment lost 2 bases and the J segment 6 bases; nucleotides outside the gene matches: 7. The germline CDR1 and CDR2 sequences are MDHEN and SYDVKM. The CDR3 sequence is 15 residues long.

The CDR3 is CSVEDRGQARKNSGANVLTF. In nucleotides, the CDR3 is TGCAGCGTTGAAGATCGCGGGCAGGCACGTAAAAACTCTGGGGCCAACGTCCTGACTTTC. The J gene is TRBJ2-6, the V gene TRBV29-1; TRBD2 might be the D (5 bases). Per germline, CDR1 SQVTM and CDR2 ANQGSEA. The length of the CDR3 is 20 residues. V was cut by 0 bases and J by 0 bases, with 21 bases left in between.

The table lists this clonotype with a few counts. The chain carries TRBV7-2 and TRBJ2-1, with D perhaps matching TRBD2 (6 bases). The ends were cut back, 6 bases at V and 4 bases at J, with 16 bases in the middle. The CDR3 extends over 15 amino acids. Germline CDR1 SGHTA, CDR2 FQGNSA. The CDR3 spells CASRGGRGTYNEQFF. CDR3 nucleotide sequence: TGTGCCAGCAGGGGGGGACGAGGAACGTACAATGAGCAGTTCTTC.

In its sample, this clonotype was seen a few times. V is TRBV28 and J is TRBJ2-5; D gene unclear. The germline V gene encodes CDR1 MDHEN and CDR2 SYDVKM. The CDR3 runs to 14 residues. The ends were cut back, 5 bases at V and 7 bases at J, with 17 bases in the middle. The CDR3 reads CASSTWSPIGTQYF. CDR3 DNA sequence: TGTGCCAGCAGTACGTGGAGTCCGATCGGGACCCAGTACTTC.

This chain links TRBV3-1 with TRBJ2-7; 8 nucleotides agree with TRBD1. Unmatched junction bases numbered 8, after V lost 5 bases and J lost 2 bases. Per germline, CDR1 LGHDT and CDR2 YNNKEL (reference sequence). The CDR3 has 15 residues. In nucleotides, the CDR3 is TGTGCCAGCAGCAAATTCGGGACAGGAGCCTACGAGCAGTACTTC. Translating gives CASSKFGTGAYEQYF.

This clonotype has a handful of counts. The chain joins TRBV4-3 to TRBJ2-1; 13 nucleotides line up with TRBD2. V shed 0 bases and J 7 bases; nucleotides not matched to a gene: 6. This CDR3 is built from 17 residues. Looked up from germline, CDR1 is LGHNA and CDR2 is YSLEER. CDR3 DNA sequence: TGCGCCAGCAGCCAAGATGAGATGACTAGCGGGAGGAATGAGCAGTTCTTC. Translating it yields CASSQDEMTSGRNEQFF.

This clonotype was detected a few times. The V and J genes are TRBV11-2 and TRBJ2-3; a weak D match, TRBD1 (5 bases). The germline gives CDR1 SGHAT, CDR2 FQNNGV. The CDR3 runs to 15 residues. V lost 0 bases and J lost 1, with 8 bases in between. CDR3 residues: CASSLDQGGTDTQYF. CDR3 coding DNA: TGTGCCAGCAGCTTAGATCAGGGTGGCACAGATACGCAGTATTTT.

This clonotype was seen repeatedly, ten times or more. The CDR3 region is CASSRDSANTGELFF. Written as DNA, the CDR3 is TGTGCCAGCAGTAGGGACAGCGCGAACACCGGGGAGCTGTTTTTT. The chain links TRBV12-3 or TRBV12-4 to TRBJ2-2, with TRBD1 matching over 7 bases. Trimming at V came to 5 bases and at J to 0 bases, leaving 3 bases not matched to a gene. The CDR3 length is 15 residues.

This clonotype was seen a few times. The chain carries TRBV20-1 and TRBJ2-3, with 10 bases fitting TRBD2. The CDR3 spans 15 residues. Germline CDR1 reads DFQATT; CDR2 reads SNEGSKA (reference sequence). V dropped 6 bases and J dropped 0; count of bases not matched to a gene: 6. This CDR3 reads CSATGTSVSTDTQYF. CDR3 sequence (DNA): TGCAGTGCAACCGGGACTAGCGTTAGCACAGATACGCAGTATTTT.